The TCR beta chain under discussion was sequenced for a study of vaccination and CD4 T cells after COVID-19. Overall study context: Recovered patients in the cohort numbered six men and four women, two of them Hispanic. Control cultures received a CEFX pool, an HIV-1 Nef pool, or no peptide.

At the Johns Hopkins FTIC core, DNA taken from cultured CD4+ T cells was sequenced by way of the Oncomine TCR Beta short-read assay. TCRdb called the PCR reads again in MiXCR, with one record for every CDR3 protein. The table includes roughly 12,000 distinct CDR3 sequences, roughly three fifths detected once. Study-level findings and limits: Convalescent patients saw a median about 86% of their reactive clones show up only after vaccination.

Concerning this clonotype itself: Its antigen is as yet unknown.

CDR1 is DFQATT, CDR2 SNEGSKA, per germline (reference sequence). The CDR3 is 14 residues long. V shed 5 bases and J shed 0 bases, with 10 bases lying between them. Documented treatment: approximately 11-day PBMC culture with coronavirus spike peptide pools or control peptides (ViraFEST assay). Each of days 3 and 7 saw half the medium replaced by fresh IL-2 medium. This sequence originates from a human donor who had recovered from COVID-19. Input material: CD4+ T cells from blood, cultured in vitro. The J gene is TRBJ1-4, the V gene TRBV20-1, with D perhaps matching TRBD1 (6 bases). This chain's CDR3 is CSARGTSTNEKLFF. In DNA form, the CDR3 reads TGCAGTGCTCGAGGGACATCAACTAATGAAAAACTGTTTTTT.